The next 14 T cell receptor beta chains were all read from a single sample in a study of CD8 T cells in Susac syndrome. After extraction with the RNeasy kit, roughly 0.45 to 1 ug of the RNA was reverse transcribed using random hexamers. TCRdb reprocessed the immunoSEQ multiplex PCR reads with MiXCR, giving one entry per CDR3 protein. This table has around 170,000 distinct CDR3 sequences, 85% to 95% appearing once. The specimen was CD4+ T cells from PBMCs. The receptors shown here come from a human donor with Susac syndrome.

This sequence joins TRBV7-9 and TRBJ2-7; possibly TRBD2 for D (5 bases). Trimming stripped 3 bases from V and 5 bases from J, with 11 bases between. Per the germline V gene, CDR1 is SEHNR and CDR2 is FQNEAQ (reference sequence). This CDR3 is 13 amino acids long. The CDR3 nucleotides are TGTGCCAGCAGCTTCCCGGGCGGGCACGAGCAGTACTTC. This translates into CASSFPGGHEQYF.

The CDR3 loop reads CSARGLAGGTDTQYF. The CDR3 DNA reads as TGCAGTGCTAGAGGGCTAGCGGGGGGCACAGATACGCAGTATTTT. This chain uses TRBV20-1 with TRBJ2-3, with TRBD2 matching over 10 bases. Germline V CDR1 and CDR2: DFQATT, SNEGSKA (reference sequence). V shed 1 base, J shed 1 base, and the junction held 2 bases outside the gene matches. The CDR3 length is 15 residues.

DNA of the CDR3: TGTGCCAGCAGCCAAGGGGCAGCCGGTCGGGAGCAGTTCTTC. Its translation: CASSQGAAGREQFF. This chain connects TRBV3-1 to TRBJ2-1; D gene unclear. Trimming shortened V by 1 base and J by 10 bases, and 14 bases separated the two germline ends. CDR1 is LGHDT, CDR2 YNNKEL, per germline (reference sequence). CDR3 length: 14 amino acids.

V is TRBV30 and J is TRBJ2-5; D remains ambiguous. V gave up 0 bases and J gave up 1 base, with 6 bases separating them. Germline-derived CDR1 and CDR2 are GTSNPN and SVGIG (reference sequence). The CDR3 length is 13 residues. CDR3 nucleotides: TGTGCCTGGAGTGTTGGGTTCCAAGAGACCCAGTACTTC. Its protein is CAWSVGFQETQYF.

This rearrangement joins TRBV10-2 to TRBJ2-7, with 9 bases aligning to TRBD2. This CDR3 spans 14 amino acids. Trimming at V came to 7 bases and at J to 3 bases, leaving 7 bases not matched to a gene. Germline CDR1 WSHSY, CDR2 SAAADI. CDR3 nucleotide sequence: TGCGCCAGCATGAGACTAGCGGACAACTACGAGCAGTACTTC. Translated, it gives CASMRLADNYEQYF.

The CDR3 nucleotides read TGTGCCACCGAGGGGTCCGGAAACACCATATATTTT. Encoded protein: CATEGSGNTIYF. This chain links TRBV7-2 with TRBJ1-3; D may be TRBD1 (5 bases). There are 12 residues in the CDR3. The germline V gene has CDR1 SGHTA and CDR2 FQGNSA. Between the trimmed V and J ends, which lost 10 bases and 4 bases, there was a span of 11 bases.

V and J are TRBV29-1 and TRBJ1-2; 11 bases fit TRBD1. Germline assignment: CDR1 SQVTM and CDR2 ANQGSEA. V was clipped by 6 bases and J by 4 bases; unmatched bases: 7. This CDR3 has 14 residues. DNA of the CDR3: TGCAGCGTGAGGGCCGGGACAGGGGGCTATGGCTACACCTTC. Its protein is CSVRAGTGGYGYTF.

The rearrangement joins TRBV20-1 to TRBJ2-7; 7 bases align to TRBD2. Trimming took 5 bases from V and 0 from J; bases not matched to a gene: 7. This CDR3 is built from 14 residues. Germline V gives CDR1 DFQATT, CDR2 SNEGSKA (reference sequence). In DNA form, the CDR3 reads TGCAGTGCTGGATCGGGGAGGGTCTCCTACGAGCAGTACTTC. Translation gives CSAGSGRVSYEQYF.

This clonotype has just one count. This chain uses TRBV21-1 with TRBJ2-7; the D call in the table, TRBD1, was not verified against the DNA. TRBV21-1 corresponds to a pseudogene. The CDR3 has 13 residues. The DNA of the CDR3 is TGTGCCAGCAGCAATGGACGGGACTACGAGCAGTACTTC. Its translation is CASSNGRDYEQYF.

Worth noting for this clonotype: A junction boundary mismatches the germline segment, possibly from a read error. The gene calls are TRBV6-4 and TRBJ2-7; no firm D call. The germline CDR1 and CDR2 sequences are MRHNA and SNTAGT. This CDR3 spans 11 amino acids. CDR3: CASRPRPFLDF. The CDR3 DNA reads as TGTGCCAGCAGACCCCGGCCATTCCTCGACTTC.

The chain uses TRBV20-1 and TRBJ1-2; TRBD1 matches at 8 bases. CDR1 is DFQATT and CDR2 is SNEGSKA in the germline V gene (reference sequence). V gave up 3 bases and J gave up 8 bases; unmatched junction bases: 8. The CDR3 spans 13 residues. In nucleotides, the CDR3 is TGCAGTGCTAGGGACAGGGTAACTATCGGCTACACCTTC. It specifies CSARDRVTIGYTF.

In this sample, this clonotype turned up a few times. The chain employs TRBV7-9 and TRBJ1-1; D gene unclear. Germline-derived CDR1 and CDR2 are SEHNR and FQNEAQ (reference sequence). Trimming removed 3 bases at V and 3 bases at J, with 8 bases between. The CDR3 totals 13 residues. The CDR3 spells CASSLERDTEAFF. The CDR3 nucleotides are TGTGCCAGCAGCTTGGAGAGGGACACTGAAGCTTTCTTT. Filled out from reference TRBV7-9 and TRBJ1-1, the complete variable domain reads DTGVSQNPRHKITKRGQNVTFRCDPISEHNRLYWYRQTLGQGPEFLTYFQNEAQLEKSRLLSDRFSAERPKGSFSTLEIQRTEQGDSAMYLCASSLERDTEAFFGQGTRLTVV.

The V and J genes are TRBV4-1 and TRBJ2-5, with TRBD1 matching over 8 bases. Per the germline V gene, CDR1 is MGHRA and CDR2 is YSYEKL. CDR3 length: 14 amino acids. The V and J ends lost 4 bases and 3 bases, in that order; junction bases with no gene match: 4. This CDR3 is CASSRRQGKETQYF. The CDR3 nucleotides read TGCGCCAGCAGCCGCCGACAGGGGAAAGAGACCCAGTACTTC.

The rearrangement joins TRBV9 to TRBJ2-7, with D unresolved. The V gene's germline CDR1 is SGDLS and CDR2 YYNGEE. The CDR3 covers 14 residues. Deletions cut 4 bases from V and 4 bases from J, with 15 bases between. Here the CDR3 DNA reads TGTGCCAGCAGCCCCCGGGCGATGCGGTACGAGCAGTACTTC. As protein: CASSPRAMRYEQYF.